This TCR beta chain comes out of a study of OX40 agonist ivuxolimab in advanced cancers. With regard to the full study: Ivuxolimab, which targeted the costimulatory receptor OX40 (CD134), was an agonistic, fully human IgG2 monoclonal antibody. Intravenous ivuxolimab was administered to patients every 2 weeks at six dose levels: 0.01, 0.1, 0.3, 1.5, 3 and 10 mg/kg. Of the roughly 53 patients in dose escalation, some 20 had hepatocellular carcinoma, roughly 15 had melanoma, 9 had renal cell carcinoma and 9 had head and neck cancer. In the dose-escalation cohort, 70% to 85% of patients were male, and the mean age was 60 years with a range of roughly 23 to 79. Patients were allowed to have had prior anti-PD-1, anti-PD-L1 or anti-CTLA-4 therapy, and around 40% of the dose-escalation patients had previously received checkpoint inhibitors. Three dose-escalation patients achieved partial responses, one with hepatocellular carcinoma and two with cutaneous melanoma. Peripheral TCRbeta sequencing was intended to test whether TCR sequence diversity was altered and clonal T-cell expansion was caused by ivuxolimab. The paper covers the monotherapy dose-escalation part of the phase I ivuxolimab trial, which included N of about 50 patients. What the authors observed across the whole study: In the 0.1-3.0 mg/kg groups, partial responders had among the lowest normalized peripheral clonal expansion, particularly in CD8+ T cells. After ivuxolimab, more expanded clones were found on average in CD8+ T cells than in CD4+ T cells. The antigen specificity of the peripheral T cells that underwent clonal expansion was not determined. At doses of 0.1 to 3.0 mg/kg, clonal expansion of both CD4+ and CD8+ blood T cells was observed from baseline to week 6. Low levels of normalized T-cell clonal expansion were also seen in some patients who did not respond.

Between the V and J ends, shortened by 0 bases and 3 bases respectively, the junction contains 6 bases. CDR1 and CDR2, looked up from the germline V gene, are SGDLS and YYNGEE. The cysteine opens and the phenylalanine closes a CDR3 of 13 amino acids. Of the read, only the CDR3 DNA is kept; its 39 bases are in frame from base 1. Genomic DNA was isolated from the sorted cells so that the TCRbeta CDR3 region could be sequenced. TCRbeta CDR3 regions were sequenced using the immunoSEQ Assay. Held by TCRdb, this immuneACCESS table contains in-frame sequences only and omits some clones. Under half of the omission traces to an unresolved V gene where checked; the cause of the rest is unknown. For this sample the table gives about 10,000 clones, of which over 65% were detected only once. The top ten hold approximately 21% of the sample. Note on this clone: Its antigen is currently not known. Qualities for individual bases were not recorded, and no much larger clone is one base off.

The trial excluded patients who had a history of autoimmune disease or who were on systemic immunosuppression. Peripheral blood for TCR sequencing was drawn from every dose cohort at baseline, at cycle 4 day 1 and at cycle 7 day 1. The samples were taken from a phase I, first-in-human, multicenter, open-label dose-escalation trial of ivuxolimab. Adults with locally advanced or metastatic melanoma, renal cell, hepatocellular, or head and neck squamous cell carcinoma were enrolled in the trial. Before TCR sequencing, CD4+ T cells and CD8+ T cells from peripheral blood were sorted into separate populations.

This receptor was obtained from an adult with an advanced solid tumor such as melanoma, head and neck, liver or kidney cancer. Recombination linked TRBV9 to TRBJ1-2; no D segment can be confidently identified. This specimen was CD4+ or CD8+ T cells sorted from blood, taken in a trial of the OX40 agonist ivuxolimab. The CDR3 has the sequence CASSVGNYYGYTF. Here is the DNA: TGTGCCAGCAGCGTAGGGAACTACTATGGCTACACCTTC.